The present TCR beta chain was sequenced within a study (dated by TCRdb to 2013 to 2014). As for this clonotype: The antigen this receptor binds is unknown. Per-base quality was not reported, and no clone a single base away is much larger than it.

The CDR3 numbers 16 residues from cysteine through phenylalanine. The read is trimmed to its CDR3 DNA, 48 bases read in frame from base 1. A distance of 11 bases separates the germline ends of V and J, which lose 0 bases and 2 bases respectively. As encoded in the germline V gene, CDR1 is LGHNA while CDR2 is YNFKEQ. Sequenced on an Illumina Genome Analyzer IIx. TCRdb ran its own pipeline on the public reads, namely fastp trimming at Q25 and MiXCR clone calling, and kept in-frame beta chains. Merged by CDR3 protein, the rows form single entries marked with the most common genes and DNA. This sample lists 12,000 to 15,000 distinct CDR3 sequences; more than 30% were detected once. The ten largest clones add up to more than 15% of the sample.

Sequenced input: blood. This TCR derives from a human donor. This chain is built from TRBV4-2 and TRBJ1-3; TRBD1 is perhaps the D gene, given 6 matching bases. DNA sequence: TGTGCCAGCAGCCAAGATCCGGGGGCTGCTGGAAACACCATATATTTT. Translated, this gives CASSQDPGAAGNTIYF.